A single sample is the source of the 9 T cell receptor beta chains below, sequenced in a study of T cell responses to AZD1222 COVID-19 vaccine listed by TCRdb under 2021. Library preparation was by the immunoSEQ multiplex PCR assay. The source is immuneACCESS, and TCRdb retained only in-frame sequences with V and J called. Part of the clones is not carried over; for the studies checked, unresolved V genes explain less than half of this, and the remainder is unexplained. The sample profile shows approximately 220,000 clones; approximately 94% of them were found once. The ten largest clones represent 0.9% to 1.1% of the sample. Per the publication, the time point label means: baseline before first vaccination. This specimen's treatment or condition label, per the study, means: meningococcal conjugate vaccine given as trial control. This material consisted of peripheral blood, taken on day 0 of MenACWY control vaccination. The receptors originated from an adult in good health.

The J gene is TRBJ1-1, the V gene TRBV7-2, with unresolved D. The CDR3 covers 16 residues. V was trimmed by 1 base and J by 4 bases, leaving 16 bases between them. In germline, CDR1 is SGHTA, CDR2 FQGNSA. CDR3 region: CASSLVGVGRGTEAFF. CDR3 nucleotides: TGTGCCAGCAGCTTAGTTGGGGTTGGCCGTGGCACTGAAGCTTTCTTT.

The V call is TRBV28, the J call TRBJ1-5; no clear D gene. The CDR3 has 15 residues. Germline V gene data show CDR1 as MDHEN and CDR2 as SYDVKM. V gave up 3 bases and J gave up 4 bases, with 13 bases separating them. CDR3 DNA sequence: TGTGCCAGCAGTTTCATGGTGGCGGTGAATCAGCCCCAGCATTTT. Translation gives CASSFMVAVNQPQHF.

The chain recombines TRBV12-3 or TRBV12-4 with TRBJ2-7; TRBD2 matches 7 bases. The CDR3 contains 12 residues. Trimming took 9 bases from V and 5 from J; bases not matched to a gene: 7. The DNA of the CDR3 is TGTGCCAGTGGATGGGGGGGGAACGAGCAGTACTTC. This translates into CASGWGGNEQYF.

This chain joins TRBV12-3 or TRBV12-4 and TRBJ2-3, with D possibly matching TRBD2 (5 bases). The CDR3 contains 13 residues. V shed 0 bases and J shed 5 bases, with 6 bases lying between them. In DNA form, the CDR3 reads TGTGCCAGCAGTTTAGCCGGGGAAGATACGCAGTATTTT. The encoded protein is CASSLAGEDTQYF.

The chain joins TRBV5-1 to TRBJ1-2; D not certain. This CDR3 region has 14 residues. Germline V gene data show CDR1 as SGHRS and CDR2 as YFSETQ. V was cut by 4 bases and J by 2 bases, with 12 bases left in between. CDR3 coding DNA: TGCGCCAGCAGCCCCAGCCTACCCAACTATGGCTACACCTTC. Its translation: CASSPSLPNYGYTF. Supplemented by reference TRBV5-1 and TRBJ1-2, the full variable domain reads KAGVTQTPRYLIKTRGQQVTLSCSPISGHRSVSWYQQTPGQGLQFLFEYFSETQRNKGNFPGRFSGRQFSNSRSEMNVSTLELGDSALYLCASSPSLPNYGYTFGSGTRLTVV.

The rearrangement uses TRBV6-5 and TRBJ2-6, with D maybe TRBD1 (6 bases). In germline, CDR1 is MNHEY, CDR2 SVGAGI. V lost 0 bases and J lost 0, with 6 bases in between. The CDR3 has 16 residues. The CDR3 DNA reads TGTGCCAGCAGTTACTCGGACAGCTCTGGGGCCAACGTCCTGACTTTC. It codes for CASSYSDSSGANVLTF.

The chain recombines TRBV20-1 with TRBJ2-2; D unresolved. V was cut by 6 bases and J by 0 bases, with 2 bases left in between. Germline V CDR1 and CDR2: DFQATT, SNEGSKA (reference sequence). CDR3 length equals 11 residues. This CDR3 reads CSAPNTGELFF. DNA for the CDR3: TGCAGTGCCCCGAACACCGGGGAGCTGTTTTTT.

The rearrangement uses TRBV24-1 and TRBJ2-3; perhaps TRBD2 as D (5 bases). Germline CDR1 KGHDR, CDR2 SFDVKD. The V end lost 4 bases, the J end lost 2 bases, and 12 bases lay between the germline ends. The CDR3 consists of 15 residues. The CDR3 loop is CATSDPRGITDTQYF. The CDR3 nucleotides read TGTGCCACCAGTGACCCCCGGGGTATCACAGATACGCAGTATTTT.

This clone has more than one count but fewer than ten. The genes are TRBV27 and TRBJ1-1, with D possibly matching TRBD1 (6 bases). CDR3 length: 13 amino acids. CDR1 and CDR2 (germline): MNHEY, SMNVEV (reference sequence). V was shortened by 2 bases and J by 7 bases, with 11 bases between the two germline ends. The CDR3: CASSLQGLNEAFF. CDR3 DNA: TGTGCCAGCAGTTTACAGGGGTTGAATGAAGCTTTCTTT.